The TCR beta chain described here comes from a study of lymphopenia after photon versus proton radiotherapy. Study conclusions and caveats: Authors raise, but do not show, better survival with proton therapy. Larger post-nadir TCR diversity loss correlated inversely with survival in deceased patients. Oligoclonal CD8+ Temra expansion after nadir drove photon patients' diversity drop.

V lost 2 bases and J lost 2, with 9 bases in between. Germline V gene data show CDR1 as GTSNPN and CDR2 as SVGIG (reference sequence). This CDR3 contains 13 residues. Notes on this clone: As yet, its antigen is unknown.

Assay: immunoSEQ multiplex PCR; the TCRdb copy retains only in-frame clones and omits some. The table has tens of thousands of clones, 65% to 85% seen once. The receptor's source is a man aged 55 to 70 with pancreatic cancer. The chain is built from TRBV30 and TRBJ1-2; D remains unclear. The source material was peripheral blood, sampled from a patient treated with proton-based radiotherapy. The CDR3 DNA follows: TGTGCCTGGAGTTTGGGCACCAACTATGGCTACACCTTC. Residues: CAWSLGTNYGYTF.